The table lists the clone carrying this T cell receptor (beta chain) with a count of one. Its antigen remains unknown. This entry belongs to a study of glioma-infiltrating T cells after dendritic cell vaccination. General observations from the study: Complete blood and tumor specimen sets were limited to few patients.

Data came from immunoSEQ multiplex PCR; TCRdb stores just in-frame clones and leaves some out. The sample records some 110,000 clones, around 90% being singletons. The germline V gene has CDR1 SQVTM and CDR2 ANQGSEA. The CDR3 totals 14 residues. The V segment lost 6 bases and the J segment 1 base; nucleotides outside the gene matches: 7. Noted time point: after dendritic cell vaccination, including at tumor progression/relapse. The sequenced sample was blood, obtained after dendritic cell vaccination. The receptor's source is a human donor with glioblastoma. This chain uses TRBV29-1 with TRBJ2-7; 9 nucleotides match TRBD1. The CDR3 DNA is TGCAGCGTCGGGACAGGGAGGCTGTCCTACGAGCAGTACTTC. It is translated as CSVGTGRLSYEQYF.